The sequence of this T cell receptor beta chain was determined in a study of blood T cell repertoires in COVID-19. Study-level background: Whether acute or convalescent, the COVID-19 samples came from the United States, Italy and Spain. T cells, B-cell-depleted T cells, or PBMCs provided the cDNA or gDNA that served as material.

Per the original data handling: Amplification from reference gene primers served as the basis for estimated nucleated cell counts. The data were produced by immunoSEQ multiplex PCR, yet TCRdb's version contains in-frame clones alone and is incomplete. V, J and clone size are those of that table, while D and trimming were read from the DNA. The sample carries 100,000 to 150,000 clones, 74% recorded once. J was trimmed by 7 bases and V by 4 bases; bases with no gene match: 1. The length of the CDR3 is 12 residues. Germline CDR1 and CDR2: MRHNA and SNTAGT. The sequenced material came from peripheral blood. The J gene is TRBJ2-1, the V gene TRBV6-4; 7 bases align to TRBD1. This clonotype originated in a man in his 60s with acute or convalescent COVID-19. The CDR3 DNA is TGTGCCAGCAGTGCGGACAGGAATGAGCAGTTCTTC. As protein: CASSADRNEQFF.